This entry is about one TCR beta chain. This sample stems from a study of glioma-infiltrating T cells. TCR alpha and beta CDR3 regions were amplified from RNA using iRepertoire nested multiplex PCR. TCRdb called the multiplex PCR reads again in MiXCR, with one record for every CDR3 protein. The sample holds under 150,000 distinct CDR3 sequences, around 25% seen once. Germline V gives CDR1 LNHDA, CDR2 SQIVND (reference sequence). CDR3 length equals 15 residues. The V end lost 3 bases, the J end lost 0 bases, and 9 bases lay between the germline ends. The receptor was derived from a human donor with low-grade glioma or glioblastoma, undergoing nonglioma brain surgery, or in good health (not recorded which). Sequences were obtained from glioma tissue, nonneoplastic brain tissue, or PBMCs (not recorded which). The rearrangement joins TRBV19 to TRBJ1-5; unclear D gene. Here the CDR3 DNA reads TGTGCCAGTAGTATCATACTGCTTAGCAATCAGCCCCAGCATTTT. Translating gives CASSIILLSNQPQHF.